The 25 T cell receptor beta chains below come from one sample, sequenced in a study of T cell changes during pregnancy in multiple sclerosis. Sequenced by immunoSEQ multiplex PCR; TCRdb stores in-frame clones only, minus some. The sample lists roughly 30,000 clones; more than 85% were seen once. Source: CD4+ T cells from peripheral blood mononuclear cells, taken in the second trimester of pregnancy. All receptors come from a female donor with multiple sclerosis, enrolled in a pregnancy study.

This chain uses TRBV7-8 with TRBJ1-5, with TRBD1 matching 7 bases. V lost 1 base, J lost 1 base, and 1 base stayed unmatched. The germline V gene has CDR1 SGHVS and CDR2 FQNEAQ. The CDR3 is made up of 15 amino acids. The CDR3 coding sequence is TGTGCCAGCAGCTTAGGACAGGGAAGCAATCAGCCCCAGCATTTT. This codes for CASSLGQGSNQPQHF.

V usage is TRBV4-3 and J usage is TRBJ1-4, with TRBD1 matching 12 bases. The CDR3 totals 15 residues. Germline CDR1 LGHNA, CDR2 YSLEER. The V segment lost 0 bases and the J segment 9 bases; nucleotides outside the gene matches: 2. CDR3 in DNA: TGCGCCAGCAGCCAAGAGTGGGACAGGGGGCAAAAACTGTTTTTT. It codes for CASSQEWDRGQKLFF.

For the CDR3, the DNA is TGCGCCAGCAGTGGGACAGGAAGAGATGGCTACACCTTC. Protein sequence: CASSGTGRDGYTF. This rearrangement joins TRBV5-1 to TRBJ1-2, with 8 bases that match TRBD1. V gave up 5 bases and J gave up 6 bases; unmatched junction bases: 6. Germline V gene sequence: CDR1 SGHRS, CDR2 YFSETQ. The CDR3 extends over 13 amino acids.

V is TRBV28 and J is TRBJ1-4; maybe TRBD1 (6 bases). The CDR3 sequence is 16 residues long. V shed 7 bases and J shed 3 bases, with 18 bases lying between them. Germline V gene lookup returns CDR1 MDHEN and CDR2 SYDVKM. The DNA for the CDR3 is TGTGCCAGCACGCTGGGGGGGGCTGGGGCTAATGAAAAACTGTTTTTT. As protein: CASTLGGAGANEKLFF.

The chain has TRBV28 and TRBJ2-7; TRBD1 aligns across 9 bases. The V gene's germline CDR1 is MDHEN and CDR2 SYDVKM. V dropped 6 bases and J dropped 4; count of bases not matched to a gene: 22. This CDR3 contains 19 residues. CDR3 sequence: CASSPIGTGLRGGEYEQYF. For the CDR3, the DNA is TGTGCCAGCAGCCCAATCGGGACAGGGTTACGGGGCGGAGAATACGAGCAGTACTTC.

The chain has TRBV19 and TRBJ1-1, with D perhaps matching TRBD1 (6 bases). Per germline, CDR1 LNHDA and CDR2 SQIVND (reference sequence). Trimming cost V 4 bases and J 1 base, with 7 bases left between them. CDR3 length: 13 amino acids. CDR3 DNA: TGTGCCAGTAGTAGGGGACAGAACACTGAAGCTTTCTTT. Its protein is CASSRGQNTEAFF.

Of note for this clone: Other nucleotide sequences from this sample produce the same CDR3. CDR3 sequence: CSVGGETQYF. The CDR3 nucleotides read TGCAGCGTGGGGGGAGAGACCCAGTACTTC. The chain is built from TRBV29-1 and TRBJ2-5, with a weak D call TRBD2 (6 bases). V was cut by 6 bases and J by 4 bases, with 6 bases left in between. Germline V gene lookup returns CDR1 SQVTM and CDR2 ANQGSEA. The CDR3 spans 10 residues.

The V and J genes are TRBV6-4 and TRBJ2-2; 10 bases line up with TRBD2. The V gene end was trimmed by 3 bases and the J gene end by 3 bases; junction bases not matched to a gene: 1. The V gene's germline CDR1 is MRHNA and CDR2 SNTAGT. The length of the CDR3 is 15 residues. CDR3 sequence (DNA): TGTGCCAGCAGTGAAAGCGGGAGGGACACCGGGGAGCTGTTTTTT. It codes for CASSESGRDTGELFF.

CDR3 coding DNA: TGCGCCAGCAGCCCGATAACCGGCGCAGGCTATGGCTACACCTTC. It encodes CASSPITGAGYGYTF. The rearrangement links TRBV5-1 to TRBJ1-2; unclear D gene. V was shortened by 4 bases and J by 4 bases, with 17 bases between the two germline ends. CDR1 and CDR2 (germline): SGHRS, YFSETQ. This CDR3 contains 15 residues.

V and J are TRBV7-2 and TRBJ2-3; D not certain. Trimming removed 5 bases at V and 3 bases at J, with 12 bases between. Germline V gene sequence: CDR1 SGHTA, CDR2 FQGNSA. The CDR3 is made up of 14 amino acids. CDR3 nucleotide sequence: TGTGCCAGCAGCCTCTTGATGCGGACAGATACGCAGTATTTT. Its protein is CASSLLMRTDTQYF.

The chain carries TRBV5-4 and TRBJ2-4; D gene ambiguous. Germline CDR1 reads SGHNT; CDR2 reads YYREEE (reference sequence). The CDR3 has 14 residues. V was clipped by 4 bases and J by 2 bases, with 10 bases between them. CDR3 region: CASSLLVSKNIQYF. CDR3 DNA sequence: TGTGCCAGCAGCCTTCTAGTTTCCAAAAACATTCAGTACTTC.

This clone appeared a single time. V and J are TRBV27 and TRBJ2-4; 10 nucleotides line up with TRBD2. The ends lost 4 bases at V and 3 bases at J; junction bases unmatched: 9. The CDR3 extends over 17 amino acids. Germline CDR1 and CDR2: MNHEY and SMNVEV (reference sequence). The CDR3 is CASSSRTSGGHKNIQYF. CDR3 coding DNA: TGTGCCAGCAGTTCGAGGACTAGCGGAGGGCACAAAAACATTCAGTACTTC.

The V gene is TRBV18, the J gene TRBJ2-7, with 8 bases that match TRBD1. This CDR3 contains 13 residues. From germline, CDR1 is KGHSH and CDR2 LQKENI. J was trimmed by 5 bases and V by 1 base; bases with no gene match: 1. The DNA for the CDR3 is TGTGCCAGCTCACCACAGACAGGGGACGAGCAGTACTTC. Residues: CASSPQTGDEQYF. Combining the CDR3 with reference TRBV18 and TRBJ2-7 gives the whole variable domain NAGVMQNPRHLVRRRGQEARLRCSPMKGHSHVYWYRQLPEEGLKFMVYLQKENIIDESGMPKERFSAEFPKEGPSILRIQQVVRGDSAAYFCASSPQTGDEQYFGPGTRLTVT.

The chain has TRBV6-1 and TRBJ1-5; D remains unclear. CDR3 size: 14 residues. V was clipped by 0 bases and J by 3 bases, with 6 bases between them. Germline V CDR1 and CDR2: MNHNS, SASEGT. The CDR3 DNA reads as TGTGCCAGCAGTGAAGCCCCAGACAATCAGCCCCAGCATTTT. Residues: CASSEAPDNQPQHF.

This chain uses TRBV2 with TRBJ1-1; D may be TRBD1 (5 bases). CDR3 size: 11 residues. The germline V gene has CDR1 SNHLY and CDR2 FYNNEI. The V and J ends lost 6 bases and 5 bases respectively, with 7 bases between them. Here the CDR3 reads CASRGGTEAFF. DNA for the CDR3: TGTGCCAGCAGGGGGGGGACTGAAGCTTTCTTT.

The J gene is TRBJ2-1, the V gene TRBV7-2, with 10 bases identical to TRBD2. V dropped 1 base and J dropped 4; count of bases not matched to a gene: 7. Looked up from germline, CDR1 is SGHTA and CDR2 is FQGNSA. The CDR3 extends over 17 amino acids. The CDR3 here is CASSLEAGLAAYNEQFF. Here the CDR3 DNA reads TGTGCCAGCAGCTTAGAAGCAGGACTAGCGGCATACAATGAGCAGTTCTTC.

The chain combines TRBV2 with TRBJ2-7; 7 bases agree with TRBD2. Trimming removed 7 bases from V and 2 bases from J; junction bases left unmatched: 2. The CDR3 length is 12 residues. In germline, CDR1 is SNHLY, CDR2 FYNNEI. The CDR3 protein is CASIGLAYEQYF. CDR3 in DNA: TGTGCCAGCATCGGACTAGCCTACGAGCAGTACTTC.

V and J are TRBV2 and TRBJ2-1; 12 bases align to TRBD2. The J segment lost 7 bases and the V segment lost 6 bases, leaving 10 bases of the junction unmatched. The CDR3 loop spans 16 amino acids. Per the germline V gene, CDR1 is SNHLY and CDR2 is FYNNEI. The CDR3, as DNA: TGTGCCAGCAGCCCAAGACTAGCGGGAGTATCAAATGAGCAGTTCTTC. Amino acid sequence: CASSPRLAGVSNEQFF.

This chain joins TRBV7-3 and TRBJ2-2; 9 positions agree with TRBD1. Germline CDR1 and CDR2: SGHTA and FQGTGA. The CDR3 length is 14 residues. Trimming removed 4 bases from V and 5 bases from J; junction bases left unmatched: 2. The CDR3 nucleotides read TGTGCCAGCAGCTCCGGGACAGGGACCGGGGAGCTGTTTTTT. Residues: CASSSGTGTGELFF. Based on the CDR3 plus reference TRBV7-3 and TRBJ2-2, the full variable domain is GAGVSQTPSNKVTEKGKYVELRCDPISGHTALYWYRQSLGQGPEFLIYFQGTGAADDSGLPNDRFFAVRPEGSVSTLKIQRTERGDSAVYLCASSSGTGTGELFFGEGSRLTVL.

This clone was counted a few times. The DNA of the CDR3 is TGTGCCAGCCGGCGAACGGGACAGGTCTATGGCTACACCTTC. Amino acids: CASRRTGQVYGYTF. The chain employs TRBV27 and TRBJ1-2; 8 nucleotides align to TRBD1. Trimming at V came to 8 bases and at J to 4 bases, leaving 9 bases not matched to a gene. Germline loops: CDR1 MNHEY, CDR2 SMNVEV (reference sequence). The CDR3 spans 14 residues.

V usage is TRBV13 and J usage is TRBJ2-3; 7 bases are a match to TRBD2. V dropped 6 bases and J dropped 0; count of bases not matched to a gene: 3. Germline V CDR1 and CDR2: PRHDT, FYEKMQ (reference sequence). This CDR3 has 14 residues. The CDR3 nucleotides are TGTGCCAGCAGGAAAGCGGGGAGCACAGATACGCAGTATTTT. Its protein is CASRKAGSTDTQYF. Complete variable domain (other parts from reference TRBV13 and TRBJ2-3): AAGVIQSPRHLIKEKRETATLKCYPIPRHDTVYWYQQGPGQDPQFLISFYEKMQSDKGSIPDRFSAQQFSDYHSELNMSSLELGDSALYFCASRKAGSTDTQYFGPGTRLTVL.

The chain employs TRBV5-4 and TRBJ2-7; TRBD2 aligns across 10 bases. V was clipped by 0 bases and J by 3 bases; unmatched bases: 3. Germline V gives CDR1 SGHNT, CDR2 YYREEE (reference sequence). This CDR3 spans 15 amino acids. The CDR3 sequence is CASSLGASGSYEQYF. In nucleotides, the CDR3 is TGTGCCAGCAGCTTGGGGGCTAGCGGGAGCTACGAGCAGTACTTC.

The rearrangement uses TRBV5-1 and TRBJ2-7, with 7 bases lining up with TRBD1. The CDR3 covers 14 residues. The V gene end was trimmed by 0 bases and the J gene end by 4 bases; junction bases not matched to a gene: 4. Germline V lookup: CDR1 SGHRS, CDR2 YFSETQ. The CDR3: CASSLGDRVYEQYF. CDR3 DNA sequence: TGCGCCAGCAGCTTGGGTGACAGGGTTTACGAGCAGTACTTC.

The rearrangement uses TRBV30 and TRBJ1-1; TRBD1 matches at 7 bases. V trimming: 3 bases; J trimming: 8 bases; junction bases outside the gene matches: 9. Germline CDR1 reads GTSNPN; CDR2 reads SVGIG (reference sequence). The CDR3 length is 13 residues. The CDR3: CAWRGQTASEAFF. CDR3 nucleotides: TGTGCCTGGAGGGGACAGACAGCTTCGGAAGCTTTCTTT. The full variable domain, with the rest looked up from reference TRBV30 and TRBJ1-1, is SQTIHQWPATLVQPVGSPLSLECTVEGTSNPNLYWYRQAAGRGLQLLFYSVGIGQISSEVPQNLSASRPQDRQFILSSKKLLLSDSGFYLCAWRGQTASEAFFGQGTRLTVV.

The CDR3 loop reads CASSQLVQREGAYEQFF. The CDR3 region has the DNA TGCGCCAGCAGCCAACTCGTTCAGCGGGAGGGCGCGTATGAGCAGTTCTTC. V is TRBV4-1 and J is TRBJ2-1, with 10 bases aligning to TRBD2. The germline gives CDR1 MGHRA, CDR2 YSYEKL. The J segment lost 8 bases and the V segment lost 2 bases, leaving 12 bases of the junction unmatched. This CDR3 has 17 residues.